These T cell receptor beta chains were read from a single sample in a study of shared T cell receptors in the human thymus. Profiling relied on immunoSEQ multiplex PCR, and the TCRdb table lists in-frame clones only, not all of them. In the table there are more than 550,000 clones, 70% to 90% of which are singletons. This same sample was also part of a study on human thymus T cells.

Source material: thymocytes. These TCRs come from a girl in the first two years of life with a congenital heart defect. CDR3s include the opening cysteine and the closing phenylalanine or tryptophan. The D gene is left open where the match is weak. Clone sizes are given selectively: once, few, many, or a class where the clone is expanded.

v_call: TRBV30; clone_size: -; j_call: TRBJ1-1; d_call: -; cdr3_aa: CAWNRGTFTEAFF; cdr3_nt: TGTGCCTGGAACCGGGGAACCTTTACTGAAGCTTTCTTT
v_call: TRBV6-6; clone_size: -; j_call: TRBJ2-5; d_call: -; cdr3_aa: CASTPLGGHQETQYF; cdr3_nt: TGTGCCAGCACCCCCCTGGGAGGCCACCAAGAGACCCAGTACTTC
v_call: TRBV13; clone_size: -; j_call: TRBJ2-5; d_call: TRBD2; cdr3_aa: CASSSPGLAEETQYF; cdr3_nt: TGTGCCAGCAGCTCTCCGGGGCTAGCGGAAGAGACCCAGTACTTC
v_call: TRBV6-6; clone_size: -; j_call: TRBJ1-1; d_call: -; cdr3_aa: CASEPGAAEAFF; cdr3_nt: TGTGCCAGCGAGCCAGGGGCCGCGGAAGCTTTCTTT
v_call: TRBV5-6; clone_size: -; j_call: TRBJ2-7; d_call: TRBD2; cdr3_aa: CASSLRDAVGGAVSYEQYF; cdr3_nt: TGTGCCAGCAGCTTGCGCGACGCTGTCGGGGGGGCGGTCTCCTACGAGCAGTACTTC
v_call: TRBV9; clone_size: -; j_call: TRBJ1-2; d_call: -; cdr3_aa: CASSVEAGAATYGYTF; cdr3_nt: TGTGCCAGCAGCGTAGAGGCAGGGGCCGCAACCTATGGCTACACCTTC
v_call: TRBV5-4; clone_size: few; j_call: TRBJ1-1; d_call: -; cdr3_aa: CASSQNKQGNTEAFF; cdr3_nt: TGTGCCAGCAGCCAGAATAAACAGGGGAACACTGAAGCTTTCTTT
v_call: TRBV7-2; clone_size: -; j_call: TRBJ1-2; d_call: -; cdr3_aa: CASYMGGTDNNYGYTF; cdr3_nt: TGTGCCAGCTACATGGGGGGAACAGACAATAACTATGGCTACACCTTC
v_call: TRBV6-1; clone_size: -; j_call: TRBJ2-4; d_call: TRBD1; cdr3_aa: CASSETPLGQDIQYF; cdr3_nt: TGTGCCAGCAGTGAAACACCCCTCGGACAGGACATTCAGTACTTC
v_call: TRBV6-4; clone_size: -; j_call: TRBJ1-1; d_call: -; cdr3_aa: CASSDSYDSPAFF; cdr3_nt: TGTGCCAGCAGTGACTCGTACGACTCGCCGGCTTTCTTT
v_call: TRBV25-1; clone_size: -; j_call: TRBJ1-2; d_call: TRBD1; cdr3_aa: CASSGDRDYGYTF; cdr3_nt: TGTGCCAGCAGTGGTGACAGGGACTATGGCTACACCTTC
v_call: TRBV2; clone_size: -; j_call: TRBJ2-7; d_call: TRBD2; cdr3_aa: CASSVGTGRQVGYYEQYF; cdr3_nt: TGTGCCAGCAGTGTTGGGACCGGGAGGCAAGTGGGTTACTACGAGCAGTACTTC
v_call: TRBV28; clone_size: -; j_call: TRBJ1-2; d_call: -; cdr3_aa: CASSLTEYYGYTF; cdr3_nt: TGTGCCAGCAGTTTGACAGAGTACTATGGCTACACCTTC
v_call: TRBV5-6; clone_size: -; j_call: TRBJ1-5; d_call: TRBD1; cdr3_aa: CASSLHQGDQITHQPQHF; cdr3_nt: TGTGCCAGCAGCTTGCACCAGGGGGACCAGATTACTCATCAGCCCCAGCATTTT
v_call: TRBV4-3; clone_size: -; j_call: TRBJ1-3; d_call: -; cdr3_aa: CASSGQGASRNTIYF; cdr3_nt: TGCGCCAGCAGCGGGCAAGGTGCATCTAGAAACACCATATATTTT
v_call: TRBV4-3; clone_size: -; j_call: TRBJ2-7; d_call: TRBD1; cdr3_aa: CASSQTGGSYEQYF; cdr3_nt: TGCGCCAGCAGCCAAACAGGGGGCTCCTACGAGCAGTACTTC
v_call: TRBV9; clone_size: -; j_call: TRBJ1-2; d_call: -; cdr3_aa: CASSRRGGYTF; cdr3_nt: TGTGCCAGCAGCCGAAGGGGTGGCTACACCTTC
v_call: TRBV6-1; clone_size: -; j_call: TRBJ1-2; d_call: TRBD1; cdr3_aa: CASTLGQMGYGYTF; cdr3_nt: TGTGCCAGCACCCTGGGACAGATGGGGTATGGCTACACCTTC
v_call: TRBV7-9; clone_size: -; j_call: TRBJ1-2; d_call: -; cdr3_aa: CASSFRQVHFYGYTF; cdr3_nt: TGTGCCAGCAGCTTTCGACAGGTACACTTCTATGGCTACACCTTC
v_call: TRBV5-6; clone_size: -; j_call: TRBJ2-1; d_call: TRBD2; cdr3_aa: CASSSILAVSYNEQFF; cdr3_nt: TGTGCCAGCAGTTCCATTCTAGCGGTCTCCTACAATGAGCAGTTCTTC
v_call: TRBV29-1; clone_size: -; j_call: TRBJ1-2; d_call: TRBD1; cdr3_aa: CSVEVGANRDRDYGYTF; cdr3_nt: TGCAGCGTTGAAGTAGGGGCAAACCGGGACAGGGACTATGGCTACACCTTC
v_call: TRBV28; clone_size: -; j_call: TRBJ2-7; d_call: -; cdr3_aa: CASSFLRGSSTYEQYF; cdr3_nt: TGTGCCAGCAGTTTCCTCCGGGGGTCTTCGACCTACGAGCAGTACTTC
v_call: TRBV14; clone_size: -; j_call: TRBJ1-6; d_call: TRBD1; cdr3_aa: CASSPRQGRFNSPLHF; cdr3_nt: TGTGCCAGCAGCCCCAGACAGGGCAGATTCAATTCACCCCTCCACTTT
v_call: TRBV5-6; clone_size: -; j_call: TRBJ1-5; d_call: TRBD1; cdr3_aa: CASSLGQGRGNQPQHF; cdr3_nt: TGTGCCAGCAGCTTGGGACAGGGTCGAGGCAATCAGCCCCAGCATTTT
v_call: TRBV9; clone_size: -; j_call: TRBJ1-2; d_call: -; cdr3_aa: CASSVGRFNYGYTF; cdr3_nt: TGTGCCAGCAGCGTAGGTCGGTTTAACTATGGCTACACCTTC
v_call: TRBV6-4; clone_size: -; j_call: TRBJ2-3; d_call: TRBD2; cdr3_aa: CASSDSGLAKYF; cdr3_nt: TGTGCCAGCAGTGACTCGGGACTAGCAAAGTATTTT
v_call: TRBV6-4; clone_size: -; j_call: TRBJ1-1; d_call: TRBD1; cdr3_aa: CASSMGQGSNTEAFF; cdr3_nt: TGTGCCAGCAGCATGGGACAGGGCTCGAACACTGAAGCTTTCTTT
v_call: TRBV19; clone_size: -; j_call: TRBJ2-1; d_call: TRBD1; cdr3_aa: CASSLPPGGYNEQFF; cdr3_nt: TGTGCCAGTAGCCTCCCCCCAGGGGGCTACAATGAGCAGTTCTTC
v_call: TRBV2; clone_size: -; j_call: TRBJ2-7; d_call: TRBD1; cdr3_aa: CASCKDREVTYEQYF; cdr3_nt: TGTGCCAGCTGCAAGGACAGGGAGGTAACCTACGAGCAGTACTTC
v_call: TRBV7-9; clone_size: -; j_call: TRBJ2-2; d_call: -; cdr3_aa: CASSWNGALSGELFF; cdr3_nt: TGTGCCAGCAGCTGGAATGGGGCCCTGAGCGGGGAGCTGTTTTTT
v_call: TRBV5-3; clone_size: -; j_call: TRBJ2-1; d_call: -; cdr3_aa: CARSLGTTGLAYNEQFF; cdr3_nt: TGTGCCAGAAGCTTGGGAACTACCGGACTGGCGTACAATGAGCAGTTCTTC
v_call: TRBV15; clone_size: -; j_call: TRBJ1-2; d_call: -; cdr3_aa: CATSRDRSDSPIYGYTF; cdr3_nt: TGTGCCACCAGCAGAGATCGTTCGGACAGCCCAATCTACGGCTACACCTTC
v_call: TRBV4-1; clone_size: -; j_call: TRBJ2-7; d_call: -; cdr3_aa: CASSQARDMSYEQYF; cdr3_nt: TGCGCCAGCAGCCAAGCCCGGGACATGTCCTACGAGCAGTACTTC
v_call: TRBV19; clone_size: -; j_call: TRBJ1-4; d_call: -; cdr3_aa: CASSFNRVGEKLFF; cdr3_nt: TGTGCCAGTAGTTTTAACAGGGTTGGGGAAAAACTGTTTTTT
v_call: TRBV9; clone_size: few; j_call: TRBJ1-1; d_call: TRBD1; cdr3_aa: CASNKTGTGLIRAFF; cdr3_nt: TGTGCCAGCAACAAGACCGGGACAGGCCTCATACGAGCTTTCTTT
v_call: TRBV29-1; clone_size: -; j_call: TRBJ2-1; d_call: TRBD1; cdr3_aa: CSVEVFGQGDNEQFF; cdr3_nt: TGCAGCGTTGAAGTGTTCGGACAGGGTGACAATGAGCAGTTCTTC
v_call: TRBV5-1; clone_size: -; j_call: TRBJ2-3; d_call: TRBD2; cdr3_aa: CASSLECCGTSGGVNTDTQYF; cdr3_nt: TGCGCCAGCAGCTTGGAATGTTGTGGGACTAGCGGGGGCGTCAACACAGATACGCAGTATTTT
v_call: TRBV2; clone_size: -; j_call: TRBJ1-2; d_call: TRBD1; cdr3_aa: CASRAIRQGRGYGYTF; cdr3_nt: TGTGCCAGCAGAGCCATCCGACAGGGGAGGGGCTATGGCTACACCTTC
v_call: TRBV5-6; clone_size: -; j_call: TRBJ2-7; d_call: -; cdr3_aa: CASSLVTRYEQYF; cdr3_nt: TGTGCAAGCAGCTTGGTTACACGCTACGAGCAGTACTTC
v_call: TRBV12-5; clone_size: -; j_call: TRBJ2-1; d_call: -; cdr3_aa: CASGRKPGTERNEQFF; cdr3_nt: TGTGCTAGTGGTCGAAAACCTGGGACTGAACGAAATGAGCAGTTCTTC
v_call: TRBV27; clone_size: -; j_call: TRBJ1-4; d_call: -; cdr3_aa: CASKGERSLSEKLFF; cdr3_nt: TGTGCCAGCAAAGGCGAGAGGTCCCTAAGCGAAAAACTGTTTTTT
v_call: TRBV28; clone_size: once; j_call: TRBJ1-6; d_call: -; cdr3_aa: CASSLSDKTQRGYNSPLHF; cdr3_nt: TGTGCCAGCAGTTTATCGGACAAGACCCAAAGGGGATATAATTCACCCCTCCACTTT
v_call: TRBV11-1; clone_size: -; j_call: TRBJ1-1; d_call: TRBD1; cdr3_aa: CASRTDRGYGEAFF; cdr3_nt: TGTGCCAGCAGGACGGACAGGGGGTACGGTGAAGCTTTCTTT
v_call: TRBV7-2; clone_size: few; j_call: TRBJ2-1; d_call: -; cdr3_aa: CASSLGSRYNEQFF; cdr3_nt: TGTGCCAGCAGCTTAGGATCGCGATACAATGAGCAGTTCTTC
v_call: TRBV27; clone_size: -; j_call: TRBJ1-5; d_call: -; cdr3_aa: CASSLKGPGGQPQHF; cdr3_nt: TGTGCCAGCAGTTTAAAGGGACCGGGGGGTCAGCCCCAGCATTTT